This is a list of T cell receptor beta chains from one sample in a study of shared clonotypes between healthy human individuals. The data were produced by immunoSEQ multiplex PCR, yet TCRdb's version contains in-frame clones alone and is incomplete. The table has 2 million to 2.5 million clones, approximately 90% seen once; the top ten hold about 0.36%. Material: naive CD4+ T cells from PBMCs. The receptors shown here come from a man between 18 and 29 years old in good health. Some clones in this sample may be carry-over from other donors' samples. CDR3s include the opening cysteine and the closing phenylalanine or tryptophan. Each record gives: D gene, J gene, V gene, clone size, CDR3 protein, CDR3 DNA. A D gene is named only where the DNA matches it firmly. Clone size is stated in some rows and not others, as once, few, many or a class when expanded.

- | TRBJ2-1 | TRBV9 | - | CASSPGGIQFEQFF | TGTGCCAGCAGCCCGGGCGGTATACAATTTGAGCAGTTCTTC
TRBD2 | TRBJ2-1 | TRBV10-1 | - | CAKEREIEQFF | TGCGCCAAAGAGCGGGAGATTGAGCAGTTCTTC
- | TRBJ2-1 | TRBV7-9 | - | CASSSARGQFF | TGTGCCAGCAGCTCCGCCCGCGGGCAGTTCTTC
- | TRBJ1-4 | TRBV11-3 | - | CAIGVGTNEKLFF | TGTGCTATCGGGGTGGGAACTAATGAAAAACTGTTTTTT
- | TRBJ1-2 | TRBV5-1 | once | CASSQGASGTGYTF | TGCGCCAGCAGCCAGGGAGCATCGGGGACGGGCTACACCTTC
- | TRBJ1-2 | TRBV19 | - | CASSIRRDQAYGYTF | TGTGCCAGTAGTATTAGGCGGGACCAGGCCTATGGCTACACCTTC
- | TRBJ1-3 | TRBV6-5 | - | CASRRDSFSGNTIYF | TGTGCCAGCAGGCGGGACTCCTTCTCTGGAAACACCATATATTTT
- | TRBJ1-1 | TRBV2 | - | CASGGGRETEAFF | TGTGCCAGCGGGGGGGGAAGGGAGACTGAAGCTTTCTTT
TRBD2 | TRBJ2-2 | TRBV18 | - | CASSEALASNTGELFF | TGTGCCAGCTCAGAGGCACTAGCGTCCAACACCGGGGAGCTGTTTTTT
TRBD2 | TRBJ2-5 | TRBV27 | - | CASSRREGQQETQYF | TGTGCCAGCAGCCGTAGGGAGGGGCAGCAAGAGACCCAGTACTTC
TRBD2 | TRBJ2-1 | TRBV7-3 | - | CASSLGPGTSGINEQFF | TGTGCCAGCAGCCTGGGACCCGGGACTAGCGGGATTAATGAGCAGTTCTTC
- | TRBJ2-3 | TRBV9 | - | CASSSRGVATDTQYF | TGTGCCAGCAGCTCCCGTGGGGTGGCCACAGATACGCAGTATTTT
- | TRBJ1-2 | TRBV14 | - | CASSQVIQVSVNDGYTF | TGTGCCAGCAGCCAAGTTATCCAGGTGAGCGTTAACGATGGCTACACCTTC
- | TRBJ2-5 | TRBV14 | - | CASSPLGAGREETQYF | TGTGCCAGCAGCCCGTTGGGGGCAGGACGGGAAGAGACCCAGTACTTC
TRBD1 | TRBJ1-5 | TRBV7-2 | once | CASSSQGAGQPQHF | TGTGCCAGCAGCTCACAGGGGGCTGGGCAGCCCCAGCATTTT
- | TRBJ1-3 | TRBV28 | - | CASSLKTVQGNTIYF | TGTGCCAGCAGTTTAAAGACAGTCCAAGGAAACACCATATATTTT
- | TRBJ1-2 | TRBV7-3 | - | CASSLSGPPAGYGYTF | TGTGCCAGCAGCTTATCCGGCCCTCCAGCGGGCTATGGCTACACCTTC
- | TRBJ2-3 | TRBV30 | - | CAWRQGGSTGTQYF | TGTGCCTGGAGGCAGGGGGGGTCCACCGGTACGCAGTATTTT
- | TRBJ1-1 | TRBV19 | - | CASSIRDRSAFF | TGTGCCAGTAGTATAAGAGACAGATCGGCTTTCTTT
TRBD1 | TRBJ2-2 | TRBV27 | once | CASSTIFRDRGGRGNTGELFF | TGTGCCAGCAGTACCATCTTCCGGGACAGGGGGGGCAGGGGCAACACCGGGGAGCTGTTTTTT
TRBD2 | TRBJ2-6 | TRBV7-3 | - | CASSHRGLAGGSGANVLTF | TGTGCCAGCAGCCACCGGGGACTAGCGGGAGGCTCTGGGGCCAACGTCCTGACTTTC
TRBD1 | TRBJ2-1 | TRBV5-6 | - | CASSKTGGLINEQFF | TGTGCCAGCAGCAAGACAGGGGGCCTTATCAATGAGCAGTTCTTC
- | TRBJ2-3 | TRBV7-2 | - | CASSPSTDTQYF | TGTGCCAGCAGCCCAAGCACAGATACGCAGTATTTT
TRBD2 | TRBJ2-1 | TRBV10-3 | - | CAISGMAGGGPGYNEQFF | TGTGCCATCAGTGGGATGGCGGGAGGAGGGCCGGGTTACAATGAGCAGTTCTTC
TRBD2 | TRBJ2-2 | TRBV18 | - | CASSQQLAEVGELFF | TGTGCCAGCTCACAACAACTAGCGGAGGTGGGGGAGCTGTTTTTT
- | TRBJ2-1 | TRBV7-9 | - | CASSLVLDGYNEQFF | TGTGCCAGCAGCTTAGTCCTAGACGGGTACAATGAGCAGTTCTTC
- | TRBJ1-2 | TRBV19 | - | CASSISVAVDGGYTF | TGTGCCAGTAGTATTTCGGTGGCGGTGGATGGAGGCTACACCTTC
- | TRBJ2-1 | TRBV7-9 | - | CASSLDVNEQFF | TGTGCCAGCAGCTTAGACGTCAATGAGCAGTTCTTC
TRBD1 | TRBJ2-3 | TRBV6-6 | - | CASSYDRGRTDTQYF | TGTGCCAGCAGTTACGACAGGGGACGCACAGATACGCAGTATTTT
TRBD1 | TRBJ1-1 | TRBV5-4 | - | CASSWTGWTEAFF | TGTGCCAGCAGCTGGACAGGATGGACTGAAGCTTTCTTT
TRBD2 | TRBJ2-1 | TRBV14 | - | CASSLQLAANYNEQFF | TGTGCCAGCAGCCTTCAACTAGCGGCTAATTACAATGAGCAGTTCTTC
- | TRBJ1-3 | TRBV28 | - | CASSLYRNTIYF | TGTGCCAGCAGTTTATATCGAAACACCATATATTTT
- | TRBJ2-5 | TRBV5-4 | once | CASSQTGVRETQYF | TGTGCCAGCAGCCAGACTGGGGTACGCGAGACCCAGTACTTC
- | TRBJ2-1 | TRBV6-4 | - | CASSDSAGSSYNEQFF | TGTGCCAGCAGTGACTCGGCGGGTAGCTCCTACAATGAGCAGTTCTTC
- | TRBJ1-1 | TRBV19 | - | CASSITELNTEAFF | TGTGCCAGTAGTATTACCGAGTTGAACACTGAAGCTTTCTTT
- | TRBJ1-6 | TRBV5-1 | once | CASSLAPLREGVRSPLHF | TGCGCCAGCAGCTTGGCCCCTCTCCGGGAGGGTGTTAGATCACCCCTCCACTTT
- | TRBJ2-5 | TRBV1 | - | CTSSRTSGETQYF | TGCACCAGCAGCCGGACTAGCGGAGAGACCCAGTACTTC
TRBD1 | TRBJ2-3 | TRBV9 | - | CASSVGRDRGRTDTQYF | TGTGCCAGCAGCGTAGGGAGGGACAGGGGGCGAACAGATACGCAGTATTTT
- | TRBJ2-7 | TRBV2 | - | CASSVRGASGEQYF | TGTGCCAGCAGTGTCCGGGGGGCTTCGGGGGAGCAGTACTTC
- | TRBJ1-1 | TRBV7-9 | few | CASSLGVDTEAFF | TGTGCCAGCAGCTTAGGGGTCGACACTGAAGCTTTCTTT
- | TRBJ2-3 | TRBV19 | once | CASREGDTQYF | TGTGCCAGTAGGGAGGGGGATACGCAGTATTTT
- | TRBJ2-3 | TRBV2 | - | CASSVMGGTDTQYF | TGTGCCAGCAGTGTGATGGGGGGCACAGATACGCAGTATTTT
- | TRBJ1-1 | TRBV19 | - | CASLRLGTEAFF | TGTGCCTCTTTAAGGCTAGGCACTGAAGCTTTCTTT
- | TRBJ2-2 | TRBV5-1 | - | CASSQRTPDTGELFF | TGCGCCAGCAGCCAACGGACACCCGACACCGGGGAGCTGTTTTTT
TRBD2 | TRBJ2-3 | TRBV6-4 | - | CASSPQWTSGTDTQYF | TGTGCCAGCAGTCCCCAGTGGACTAGCGGGACAGATACGCAGTATTTT
TRBD1 | TRBJ2-2 | TRBV5-6 | - | CASSLIDRAVRTGELFF | TGTGCCAGCAGCCTTATAGACAGGGCCGTTCGTACCGGGGAGCTGTTTTTT
- | TRBJ2-7 | TRBV7-2 | - | CASSLVGSSYEQYF | TGTGCCAGCAGCTTAGTCGGGAGCTCCTACGAGCAGTACTTC
TRBD1 | TRBJ2-5 | TRBV25-1 | - | CASSASRGRETQYF | TGTGCCAGCAGTGCCTCCAGGGGGCGAGAGACCCAGTACTTC
- | TRBJ2-4 | TRBV6-1 | - | CASSEVKEGLAKNIQYF | TGTGCCAGCAGTGAAGTCAAAGAAGGACTAGCCAAAAACATTCAGTACTTC
- | TRBJ2-3 | TRBV4-1 | - | CASSQYGVITSTDTQYF | TGCGCCAGCAGCCAATACGGAGTCATAACTAGCACAGATACGCAGTATTTT
TRBD2 | TRBJ2-1 | TRBV5-1 | - | CASSFTGGPYNEQFF | TGCGCCAGCAGCTTTACGGGAGGGCCCTACAATGAGCAGTTCTTC
- | TRBJ2-5 | TRBV27 | - | CASTASWGTQYF | TGTGCCAGCACTGCGTCGTGGGGGACCCAGTACTTC
- | TRBJ2-7 | TRBV6-1 | - | CASTKPGHSRYEQYF | TGTGCCAGCACCAAGCCGGGACACAGTAGGTACGAGCAGTACTTC
- | TRBJ1-3 | TRBV10-3 | - | CATQKRDLAGNTIYF | TGTGCCACCCAAAAACGAGATTTAGCTGGAAACACCATATATTTT
TRBD2 | TRBJ2-3 | TRBV28 | - | CASPKPGGEGADTQYF | TGTGCCAGCCCCAAACCCGGGGGGGAAGGGGCAGATACGCAGTATTTT